This is a list of T cell receptor beta chains from one sample in a study of blood T cells in healthy people across ages. TCRdb passed the 5' RACE reads through MiXCR, listing each CDR3 protein once. The sample lists approximately 1,700,000 distinct CDR3 sequences, about two fifths occurring once. The sequenced sample consisted of blood. These receptors were taken from a human donor in good health. The CDR3 runs from the conserved cysteine through the conserved F or W. The D gene is left open where the match is weak. Size is omitted from some rows. Given values are once, few, many or a class for expanded clones.

TRBV7-6	-	-	TRBJ2-5	CASSQGAVGEQYF	TGTGCCAGCAGCCAAGGGGCGGTCGGGGAGCAGTACTTC
TRBV12-3/TRBV12-4	-	few	TRBJ2-5	CASSRQGMVTQYF	TGTGCCAGCAGCCGTCAGGGGATGGTGACCCAGTACTTC
TRBV29-1	-	-	TRBJ1-3	CSVDSASGNTIYF	TGCAGCGTTGACAGTGCCTCTGGAAACACCATATATTTT
TRBV20-1	-	-	TRBJ2-5	CSARDPMRETQYF	TGCAGTGCTAGAGACCCGATGCGGGAGACCCAGTACTTC
TRBV7-9	-	few	TRBJ1-4	CASSLPRGQGPSRGEKLFF	TGTGCCAGCAGCTTACCTAGGGGCCAGGGGCCCTCCCGGGGTGAAAAACTGTTTTTT
TRBV15	TRBD2	-	TRBJ2-5	CATSGASGGEETQYF	TGTGCCACCAGCGGCGCTAGCGGGGGGGAAGAGACCCAGTACTTC
TRBV7-9	TRBD1	-	TRBJ2-3	CASRLGQRTQYF	TGTGCCAGCAGATTGGGACAGAGGACGCAGTATTTT
TRBV4-1	-	-	TRBJ2-7	CASSQGLYSYEQYF	TGCGCCAGCAGCCAAGGACTCTACTCCTACGAGCAGTACTTC
TRBV24-1	-	few	TRBJ2-5	CATSDHQETQYF	TGTGCCACCAGTGACCATCAAGAGACCCAGTACTTC
TRBV2	-	-	TRBJ2-1	CASTLDGWNEQFF	TGTGCCAGCACGTTGGATGGGTGGAATGAGCAGTTCTTC
TRBV20-1	TRBD1	-	TRBJ1-2	CSATTGGDSYTF	TGCAGTGCTACGACAGGGGGCGATAGCTACACCTTC
TRBV5-1	-	few	TRBJ2-3	CASSLVSLADTQYF	TGCGCCAGCAGCTTGGTATCCCTAGCAGATACGCAGTATTTT
TRBV29-1	-	-	TRBJ2-7	CSVESGDNYEQYF	TGCAGCGTTGAGAGCGGTGACAATTACGAGCAGTACTTC
TRBV12-3/TRBV12-4	TRBD2	few	TRBJ2-7	CASSLGLVLEQYF	TGTGCCAGCAGTTTGGGACTAGTCCTCGAGCAGTACTTC
TRBV20-1	-	-	TRBJ1-1	CSARDGGAGEAFF	TGCAGTGCTAGAGATGGAGGGGCCGGGGAAGCTTTCTTT
TRBV2	-	-	TRBJ1-1	CASSERQAMNTEAFF	TGTGCCAGCAGTGAGAGGCAGGCCATGAACACTGAAGCTTTCTTT
TRBV24-1	TRBD2	few	TRBJ2-1	CATSGLADYNEQFF	TGTGCCACCAGTGGACTAGCGGACTACAATGAGCAGTTCTTC
TRBV13	-	-	TRBJ2-7	CASSSTSHAWAGEQYF	TGTGCCAGCAGCTCTACAAGCCACGCATGGGCGGGGGAGCAGTACTTC
TRBV4-1	-	-	TRBJ2-1	CASSQPLIGTPEQFF	TGCGCCAGCAGCCAACCCCTGATCGGGACTCCTGAGCAGTTCTTC
TRBV7-9	-	-	TRBJ2-7	CASSLDPGYEQYF	TGTGCCAGCAGCTTAGATCCAGGGTACGAGCAGTACTTC
TRBV7-9	TRBD2	-	TRBJ2-3	CASSSPEVGGRQDTQYF	TGTGCCAGCAGCTCCCCGGAAGTGGGGGGGAGGCAAGATACGCAGTATTTT
TRBV4-1	TRBD1	few	TRBJ1-1	CASSLGRTGDTEAFF	TGCGCCAGCAGCCTAGGTAGGACAGGGGACACTGAAGCTTTCTTT
TRBV7-6	TRBD2	few	TRBJ2-3	CASSLAIAGASTDTQYF	TGTGCCAGCAGCTTAGCGATAGCGGGGGCTAGCACAGATACGCAGTATTTT
TRBV29-1	TRBD1	-	TRBJ2-2	CSVDTPGQGDAGELFF	TGCAGCGTTGACACTCCGGGACAGGGGGACGCCGGGGAGCTGTTTTTT
TRBV24-1	-	-	TRBJ1-2	CATSDKVNYGYTF	TGTGCCACCAGTGATAAAGTTAACTATGGCTACACCTTC
TRBV20-1	TRBD2	-	TRBJ2-7	CSASAGTSGTYEQYF	TGCAGTGCTAGCGCCGGGACTAGCGGGACGTACGAGCAGTACTTC
TRBV6-2/TRBV6-3	-	-	TRBJ2-6	CASTGQRAFEGANVLTF	TGTGCCAGCACCGGACAGAGGGCTTTCGAGGGGGCCAACGTCCTGACTTTC
TRBV9	TRBD1	-	TRBJ1-2	CASSAFAGQGNYGYTF	TGTGCCAGCAGCGCCTTCGCCGGACAGGGAAACTATGGCTACACCTTC
TRBV28	TRBD2	few	TRBJ2-2	CASSLAGNAGELFF	TGTGCCAGCAGCTTAGCGGGGAACGCCGGGGAGCTGTTTTTT